This TCR beta chain was recorded in a study of cytomegalovirus exposure and HLA in healthy donors. Study at large: Out of 150 million to 200 million T cells, an earlier analysis found over 100 million unique TCR beta sequences in total.

Regarding this clone: The antigen is unknown.

The donors comprised healthy bone marrow donors. Study outcomes and limitations: The study recorded more than 150 TCR beta chains that were cytomegalovirus-associated. The majority of CMV-associated TCR beta chains were reported as apparently HLA-restricted in a later analysis.

V lost 6 bases and J lost 3; bases outside the gene matches: 3. This CDR3 has 13 residues. The V gene's germline CDR1 is MNHNS and CDR2 SASEGT. Primers for the PCR totalled 60 Vbeta and 13 Jbeta. Only in-frame clones appear in the TCRdb table, and some are missing; sequencing was by immunoSEQ multiplex PCR. This table holds around 70,000 clones, roughly 89% found once. The receptor's source is a woman aged 25 to 45 in good health and CMV-seronegative. The V call is TRBV6-1, the J call TRBJ2-5; 8 positions match TRBD1. The sample taken for sequencing was PBMCs. CDR3 sequence reads: CASRRGQEETQYF. In nucleotides, the CDR3 is TGTGCCAGCAGACGGGGACAGGAAGAGACCCAGTACTTC.